This record concerns one T cell receptor (beta chain) sequence. The specificity of this receptor is unknown. No clone much larger than this one lies a single base away; base qualities are absent. These data belong to a study of beta chain features in type 1 diabetes (dated 2018 in TCRdb). General notes on the study: Patients and healthy donors did not differ in mean age, gender distribution, total cell number or subset yield. A total of approximately 99,000,000 sorted cells were examined across all samples, and RNA yield correlated strongly with the number of cells per subset. The study compared TCRB repertoires of sorted circulating CD4+ T cell subsets between recently diagnosed type 1 diabetes patients and matched healthy donors. Regulatory and stem cell-like memory subsets were obtained from only 8 patients and roughly 8 healthy donors, while naive and central memory subsets were obtained from all 30 or so donors.

CDR1 and CDR2, looked up from the germline V gene, are SGHRS and YFSETQ. The CDR3 covers 18 residues, taking in both the cysteine and the phenylalanine. The only DNA kept is the CDR3, 54 bases in frame from the first base. The germline V and J ends show losses of 3 bases and 3 bases respectively, and no gene match explains 13 bases of the junction. From each donor, a single peripheral blood sample of about 120 mL on average was drawn into heparinised tubes. A BD FACSAria II and a panel including CD45RO, CCR7, CD25, CD127, CD95 and CD27 were used to sort naive, central memory, regulatory and stem cell-like memory CD4+ T cells. Purity was above 95% for every sorted population. PBMCs were isolated right away by Lymphoprep density gradient centrifugation and were stained directly, without culture. So that batch effects would be minimized, each experiment stained and sorted samples in pairs, pairing one healthy donor with one patient.

The High Capacity cDNA Reverse Transcription Kit was used to reverse transcribe all of the isolated RNA, meaning that expressed TCRB transcripts were what got sequenced. Deep immunoSEQ sequencing was applied to naive, central memory and regulatory T cell samples, giving an average of around 3.4 million total reads per sample. After sorted cells were lysed in RLT buffer, RNA was extracted with DNase-treated RNeasy Micro or Mini kits, with the choice depending on cell number. Each cell subset was processed separately to prevent cross-contamination, with patient and healthy donor samples processed together. TCRB sequences were amplified from cDNA with the immunoSEQ multiplex PCR, producing 87-bp fragments spanning the CDR3 region. The amplicons were sequenced using the Illumina HiSeq platform. The authors' pipeline ran thus. PCR bias was computationally corrected using synthetic template baselines, reads within Hamming distance 2 were collapsed, and singletons that could not be merged were discarded. Reads were aligned against IMGT to assign V, D and J genes, CDR3 length and insertions or deletions at six rearrangement sites. Within each subset, clonotype counts were normalized to the number of sorted cells before true diversity and Gini coefficients were calculated with the tcR R package. Repertoire sharing was quantified using the overlap coefficient calculated on TCRB nucleotide sequences. Imported from immuneACCESS, the table was reduced by TCRdb to in-frame sequences with V and J called. These copies leave out some clones; in studies compared against another copy, an unresolved V gene accounts for under half, and the cause of the remainder is not known. D and trimming were read from the DNA, whereas the V and J calls and clone size are those reported in that table. The sample table contains approximately 160,000 clones; only one count was recorded for over 9% of them. The ten largest clones capture 0.4% to 0.55% of the sample.

Study-wide findings and limitations: Because cDNA was sequenced instead of genomic DNA, activated cells with high expression could be over-represented, although the groups did not differ in activation or CD3 levels. At VDJ recombination sites, patients with type 1 diabetes made fewer insertions and deleted more nucleotides, a pattern implying thymic rearrangement abnormalities. Type 1 diabetes patients showed a moderate but significant shortening of TCRB CDR3 length in all four CD4+ subsets. Naive, central memory and regulatory TCRB repertoires appeared to be more alike among patients than among healthy donors. Shorter templates might have been favored by PCR, but patient and control samples were amplified and corrected together, so both groups would have been affected equally by any skew. Because the HLA sub-analyses included only small numbers of individuals, any influence of HLA type on TCRB rearrangement was left unresolved.

Sequenced sample: central memory CD4+ T cells from blood. This sequence was found in a young man with type 1 diabetes. The rearrangement joined TRBV5-1 to TRBJ2-3; 10 of the junction bases match TRBD1. The CDR3 loop reads CASSSGTGEAVETDTQYF. The DNA sequence is as follows: TGCGCCAGCAGCTCAGGGACAGGGGAGGCGGTGGAAACAGATACGCAGTATTTT.